Sequencing of this T cell receptor beta chain was carried out in a study of blood T cell repertoires in COVID-19. The method was immunoSEQ multiplex PCR; TCRdb's version includes in-frame clones alone and lacks a portion of them. The sample has 150,000 or so clones; around 87% are singletons. The germline V gene has CDR1 SEHNR and CDR2 FQNEAQ (reference sequence). The CDR3 runs to 15 residues. The V segment lost 3 bases and the J segment 4 bases; nucleotides outside the gene matches: 7. The rearrangement joins TRBV7-9 to TRBJ2-7; 9 bases are shared with TRBD2. This sequence originates from a woman in her 70s with COVID-19, enrolled during active disease. Sequenced sample: peripheral blood. CDR3 in DNA: TGTGCCAGCAGCTTCCCGGGACTAGCTTTATACGAGCAGTACTTC. It specifies CASSFPGLALYEQYF.